This T cell receptor beta chain was identified during a study of technical replicates of blood from several donors. CDR1 is MDHEN, CDR2 SYDVKM, per germline. V was cut by 2 bases and J by 6 bases, with 17 bases left in between. The CDR3 covers 16 residues. This table comes from immunoSEQ multiplex PCR, and its TCRdb copy is limited to in-frame clones, with some not included. The sample holds about 82,000 clones; approximately 96% are singletons and the top ten take approximately 0.39%. The clonotype originates from a human donor in good health. Material for sequencing was T cells isolated from PBMCs. This chain links TRBV28 with TRBJ2-1, with D possibly TRBD2 on 5 matching bases. CDR3 coding DNA: TGTGCCAGCAGTTTAATGAGCAGTCGGCGGGCCAATGAGCAGTTCTTC. Translating it yields CASSLMSSRRANEQFF.